What follows are 22 T cell receptor beta chains derived from one specimen sequenced in a study of T cells expressing NK-cell markers. Following a re-call of the 5' RACE reads, TCRdb has one entry per CDR3 protein and lacks DNA. Its table lists 500,000 to 600,000 distinct CDR3 sequences. Material: blood T cells: a sorted CD56 or NKG2C T cell subset, CD4+ or CD8+ T cells, or bulk PBMC T cells (not recorded which). These receptors originate from a man between 18 and 35 years old in good health.

This rearrangement joins TRBV4-2 to TRBJ1-1; the TCRdb D gene call, TRBD1, has no DNA to confirm it. Looked up from germline, CDR1 is LGHNA and CDR2 is YNFKEQ. The CDR3 runs to 16 residues. This CDR3 is CASSQGTDRGNTEAFF.

V gene TRBV7-2 combines with J gene TRBJ2-2; with no DNA, the TCRdb D assignment of TRBD1 cannot be verified. Germline V gives CDR1 SGHTA, CDR2 FQGNSA. The CDR3 is 16 amino acids. This CDR3 reads CASSTMTGLVTGELFF.

V gene TRBV7-9 combines with J gene TRBJ2-2. CDR3 length: 14 residues. The germline gives CDR1 SEHNR, CDR2 FQNEAQ (reference sequence). The CDR3 sequence: CASSLTVATGELFF.

The CDR3 loop is CASRPSGPGEKLFF. The J gene is TRBJ1-4, the V gene TRBV27. In germline, CDR1 is MNHEY, CDR2 SMNVEV (reference sequence). This CDR3 has 14 residues.

The chain has TRBV29-1 and TRBJ1-4. This CDR3 is built from 16 residues. In germline, CDR1 is SQVTM, CDR2 ANQGSEA. The CDR3 sequence is CSVGGGAIGSNEKLFF. The entire variable domain, with the rest obtained from reference TRBV29-1 and TRBJ1-4, is as follows: SAVISQKPSRDICQRGTSLTIQCQVDSQVTMMFWYRQQPGQSLTLIATANQGSEATYESGFVIDKFPISRPNLTFSTLTVSNMSPEDSSIYLCSVGGGAIGSNEKLFFGSGTQLSVL.

The rearrangement uses TRBV7-8 and TRBJ2-5; as DNA is missing, the TRBD1 call by TCRdb cannot be tested. CDR1 and CDR2 (germline): SGHVS, FQNEAQ. The CDR3 extends over 15 amino acids. CDR3 in amino acids: CASSLAQGALKTQYF.

The chain combines TRBV9 with TRBJ2-2. Per germline, CDR1 SGDLS and CDR2 YYNGEE. The CDR3 runs 11 residues. This CDR3 is CASSVVMELFF. Full variable domain (outside the CDR3, taken from reference TRBV9 and TRBJ2-2): DSGVTQTPKHLITATGQRVTLRCSPRSGDLSVYWYQQSLDQGLQFLIQYYNGEERAKGNILERFSAQQFPDLHSELNLSSLELGDSALYFCASSVVMELFFGEGSRLTVL.

The chain carries TRBV30 and TRBJ2-1; TCRdb names TRBD2, which stays unverified in the absence of DNA. Germline values: CDR1 GTSNPN, CDR2 SVGIG (reference sequence). The CDR3 is 17 residues long. CDR3 loop: CAWNGLAGGDFDNEQFF.

CDR3 region: CSVPGQGGNTGELFF. The chain links TRBV29-1 to TRBJ2-2; TCRdb's D gene call, TRBD1, goes unchecked for lack of DNA. Germline V lookup: CDR1 SQVTM, CDR2 ANQGSEA. The CDR3 contains 15 residues.

The rearrangement joins TRBV5-4 to TRBJ2-7; the TCRdb D gene call, TRBD2, has no DNA to confirm it. The CDR3 loop spans 14 amino acids. Germline CDR1 and CDR2: SGHNT and YYREEE (reference sequence). The CDR3 spells CASSTKTTTYEQYF.

The chain couples TRBV6-5 to TRBJ2-1; the TRBD2 assignment by TCRdb is unverifiable without DNA. The CDR3 runs to 14 residues. Germline CDR1 and CDR2: MNHEY and SVGAGI. The CDR3 sequence is CASSYSGLAGGVFF.

J is TRBJ2-2 and V is TRBV12-3 or TRBV12-4; the D call of TRBD1 rests on TCRdb alone, since no DNA is present to check it. This CDR3 spans 15 amino acids. The CDR3: CASREYRKGTGELFF.

The V gene is TRBV15, the J gene TRBJ2-5; the D call of TRBD2 rests on TCRdb alone, since no DNA is present to check it. The CDR3 contains 15 residues. Germline assignment: CDR1 LNHNV and CDR2 YYDKDF (reference sequence). CDR3 amino acids: CATSSWTSGSETQYF.

The V gene is TRBV6-1, the J gene TRBJ2-3; the TCRdb call, TRBD2, lacks DNA for checking. The V gene's germline CDR1 is MNHNS and CDR2 SASEGT. This CDR3 comprises 16 residues. CDR3 sequence reads: CASSPIAGARTDTQYF.

The chain has TRBV24-1 and TRBJ2-1. CDR1 and CDR2 (germline): KGHDR, SFDVKD. The CDR3 runs 14 residues. This CDR3 is CATSDQRLNNEQFF.

The chain has TRBV12-3 or TRBV12-4 and TRBJ1-2; without DNA, the TCRdb call of TRBD1 cannot be checked. This CDR3 contains 13 residues. The CDR3 sequence: CASSSSRVEGYTF.

V gene TRBV7-2 combines with J gene TRBJ2-2; TCRdb outputs TRBD1, but without DNA this stays unchecked. CDR1 is SGHTA, CDR2 FQGNSA, per germline. The CDR3 is 16 amino acids. The CDR3 sequence is CASSLGFPAGTGELFF.

The rearrangement joins TRBV7-6 to TRBJ2-2; as DNA is missing, the TRBD1 call by TCRdb cannot be tested. This CDR3 region has 16 residues. The germline V gene has CDR1 SGHVS and CDR2 FNYEAQ. CDR3 in amino acids: CASSGQGFPNTGELFF.

This sequence joins TRBV5-1 and TRBJ2-6. From germline, CDR1 is SGHRS and CDR2 YFSETQ. The CDR3 is 14 amino acids. The chain's CDR3 is CASSLISAPDVLTF. Combining the CDR3 with reference TRBV5-1 and TRBJ2-6 gives the whole variable domain KAGVTQTPRYLIKTRGQQVTLSCSPISGHRSVSWYQQTPGQGLQFLFEYFSETQRNKGNFPGRFSGRQFSNSRSEMNVSTLELGDSALYLCASSLISAPDVLTFGAGSRLTVL.

V usage is TRBV21-1 and J usage is TRBJ2-7; TCRdb outputs TRBD2, but without DNA this stays unchecked. TRBV21-1 is an annotated pseudogene. This CDR3 region has 14 residues. CDR3 residues: CASSKGLREDEQYF.

The chain employs TRBV12-5 and TRBJ2-1; lacking DNA, the TRBD1 call made by TCRdb goes unchecked. This CDR3 comprises 14 residues. Looked up from germline, CDR1 is LGHNT and CDR2 is FRNRAP. CDR3 amino acids: CASMTGGIYNEQFF.

The chain joins TRBV28 to TRBJ1-1; TCRdb's D call, TRBD1, is unchecked because there is no DNA. The germline V gene has CDR1 MDHEN and CDR2 SYDVKM. This CDR3 comprises 16 residues. CDR3 residues: CASSPPRRGGNTEAFF.